These T cell receptor beta chains were read from a single sample in a study of shared clonotypes between healthy human individuals. Assay: immunoSEQ multiplex PCR; the TCRdb copy retains only in-frame clones and omits some. Of hundreds of thousands of clones in the sample, about 96% were seen once. Sequenced sample: naive CD4+ T cells sorted from blood. These receptors were obtained from a woman in her twenties or thirties in good health. CDR3s include the opening cysteine and the closing phenylalanine or tryptophan. D genes are given only for firm matches. Not all rows give a size; the values are once, few, many and, for expanded clones, a class.

>NA|NA|TRBV5-1|TRBJ2-5
TGCGCCAGCAGCACGGGCCGGGGGGAGACCCAGTACTTC
CASSTGRGETQYF
>TRBD2|NA|TRBV10-3|TRBJ2-2
TGTGCCATCAAGAGACTAGCGGACAACACCGGGGAGCTGTTTTTT
CAIKRLADNTGELFF
>NA|once|TRBV27|TRBJ1-1
TGTGCCAGCAGCAGCGGCTGGGTAGGTGAAGCTTTCTTT
CASSSGWVGEAFF
>NA|NA|TRBV6-5|TRBJ1-1
TGTGCCAGCAGTAAGGGGCAGAACACTGAAGCTTTCTTT
CASSKGQNTEAFF
>TRBD1|NA|TRBV4-1|TRBJ1-2
TGCGCCAGCAGCCTCCGGGACAGGGGCAACTATGGCTACACCTTC
CASSLRDRGNYGYTF
>TRBD1|NA|TRBV27|TRBJ1-3
TGTGCCAGCAGGGAGACAGGGTACGAAAACACCATATATTTT
CASRETGYENTIYF
>NA|NA|TRBV5-1|TRBJ2-1
TGCGCCAGCAGCTTGCACAAGACCTACAATGAGCAGTTCTTC
CASSLHKTYNEQFF
>NA|NA|TRBV28|TRBJ2-3
TGTGCCAGCAGTTCCGCGTGGGGAAGTAGCACAGATACGCAGTATTTT
CASSSAWGSSTDTQYF
>TRBD2|NA|TRBV18|TRBJ2-2
TGTGCCAGCTCACCAATGACTAGCGGGAACACCGGGGAGCTGTTTTTT
CASSPMTSGNTGELFF
>NA|NA|TRBV6-4|TRBJ1-2
TGTGCCAGTCCTACACCATTTCGCGCCGACGGCTACACCTTC
CASPTPFRADGYTF
>NA|NA|TRBV21-1|TRBJ1-5
TGTGCCAGCGGCAAAGCTCCGTGGGGGCCACCATATAGCAATCAGCCCCAGCATTTT
CASGKAPWGPPYSNQPQHF
>NA|NA|TRBV28|TRBJ1-1
TGTGCCAGCAGAGGTAGTGGTTGGTCAACTGAAGCTTTCTTT
CASRGSGWSTEAFF
>NA|NA|TRBV19|TRBJ2-1
TGTGCCAGTAGTAGCTTGCTTGGTGGAGATGAGCAGTTCTTC
CASSSLLGGDEQFF
>NA|NA|TRBV25-1|TRBJ2-7
TGTGCCAGCAGTGAAGGTGTAGAGTCCTACGAGCAGTACTTC
CASSEGVESYEQYF
>NA|NA|TRBV9|TRBJ1-3
TGTGCCAGCAGCACCCGAGGGGGGTCATCTGGAAACACCATATATTTT
CASSTRGGSSGNTIYF
>TRBD2|NA|TRBV6-4|TRBJ2-3
TGTGCCAGCAGTGACTCGGGACTAGCCACAGATACGCAGTATTTT
CASSDSGLATDTQYF
>TRBD1|few|TRBV10-3|TRBJ2-7
TGTGCCATCAGGGGACAGGGTTACGAGCAGTACTTC
CAIRGQGYEQYF
>NA|NA|TRBV9|TRBJ1-2
TGTGCCAGCAGCCGAGGGCGGGACTATGGCTACACCTTC
CASSRGRDYGYTF
>NA|NA|TRBV19|TRBJ1-1
TGTGCCAGTAGTCTCGTTGAGGGGAACACTGAAGCTTTCTTT
CASSLVEGNTEAFF
>TRBD1|NA|TRBV19|TRBJ2-7
TGTGCCAGTAGTATGAAGGACAGGGTCCACGAGCAGTACTTC
CASSMKDRVHEQYF
>NA|NA|TRBV5-5|TRBJ1-5
TGTGCCAGCGGGAGACACGATAGCAATCAGCCCCAGCATTTT
CASGRHDSNQPQHF
>NA|NA|TRBV21-1|TRBJ1-5
TGTGCCAGCAGCGAGGGCTACAATCTGCCCCAGCATTTT
CASSEGYNLPQHF
>TRBD1|NA|TRBV11-2|TRBJ2-2
TGTGCCAGCAGCTCAAGGACAGGGAACACCGGGGAGCTGTTTTTT
CASSSRTGNTGELFF
>NA|NA|TRBV4-1|TRBJ2-4
TGCGCCAGCAGCCAAACTAGCCCGAAAAACATTCAGTACTTC
CASSQTSPKNIQYF
>TRBD2|NA|TRBV18|TRBJ2-1
TGTGCCAGCTCACCCCCAGCGGGAGTTGGCAATGAGCAGTTCTTC
CASSPPAGVGNEQFF
>NA|NA|TRBV4-1|TRBJ2-1
TGCGCCAGCAGCCAAGATTTCGCGGACTACAATGAGCAGTTCTTC
CASSQDFADYNEQFF
>NA|NA|TRBV28|TRBJ1-4
TGTGCCAGCAGTATTAGGGGATTGGAGGAAAAACTGTTTTTT
CASSIRGLEEKLFF